This paragraph reports one T cell receptor (beta chain). The antigen remains undetermined. The use of a sample-barcoded 5' primer and a J-beta primer mix characterized a second PCR of about 7 to 12 cycles. Via MiXCR, TCRdb re-called the 5' RACE reads, giving one row per CDR3 protein. Of approximately 1.5 million distinct CDR3 sequences in the sample, 30% to 35% are singletons; the top ten hold about 11%. This specimen belongs to a study of blood T cells in healthy people across ages. Study-level findings and limits: Long-lived and aged donors differed, with more naive CD4+ cells and higher diversity in the long-lived. What prevented conclusive comparison of naive and antigen-experienced cells was that PBMCs were unsorted. One million T cells yielded diversity estimates that were considered underestimates. A roughly linear fall in TCR beta diversity per million T cells was seen with increasing age.

The CDR3 contains 15 residues. The J segment lost 0 bases and the V segment lost 3 bases, leaving 3 bases of the junction unmatched. CDR1 DFQATT and CDR2 SNEGSKA come from the germline V gene (reference sequence). Sequencing input: blood. The clonotype originates from a woman aged 30 to 39 in good health. The chain couples TRBV20-1 to TRBJ2-3, with 10 bases that match TRBD2. The chain's CDR3 is CSASSLAGSTDTQYF. CDR3 DNA sequence: TGCAGTGCTAGTTCACTAGCGGGGAGCACAGATACGCAGTATTTT.